These 17 T cell receptor beta chains were all obtained from the same sample, sequenced in a study of cytomegalovirus exposure and HLA in healthy donors. The PCR contained 60 Vbeta and 13 Jbeta primers. The repertoire was sequenced with immunoSEQ multiplex PCR; TCRdb's copy has only in-frame clones and lacks some. The sample lists 60,000 to 85,000 clones, about 78% occurring once. Sequencing used PBMCs. These receptor sequences come from a man aged 35-49 years in good health and CMV-seronegative.

The rearrangement uses TRBV15 and TRBJ2-1; D may be TRBD1 (6 bases). The CDR3 length is 16 residues. Trimming stripped 5 bases from V and 7 bases from J, with 21 bases between. The V gene's germline CDR1 is LNHNV and CDR2 YYDKDF (reference sequence). The CDR3 protein is CATSPEYRARGNEQFF. The CDR3 nucleotides read TGTGCCACCAGCCCGGAATACAGGGCGAGAGGGAATGAGCAGTTCTTC.

A remark on this clone: At one end, the junction sequence differs from germline, possibly due to a read error. The sample carries other DNA sequences with the same CDR3. The genes are TRBV5-1 and TRBJ2-5; TRBD1 agrees at 7 bases. There are 14 residues in the CDR3. CDR1 is SGHRS and CDR2 is YFSETQ in the germline V gene. CDR3 protein: CASSRDRDQETQYF. Here the CDR3 DNA reads TGTGCCAGCAGTCGTGACAGGGACCAAGAGACCCAGTACTTC.

The genes are TRBV9 and TRBJ2-3, with a tentative D call TRBD1 (5 bases). V lost 0 bases, J lost 3 bases, and 8 bases lay in between. Germline V CDR1 and CDR2: SGDLS, YYNGEE. The CDR3 consists of 14 residues. The CDR3 loop is CASSVVQGTDTQYF. The DNA of the CDR3 is TGTGCCAGCAGCGTAGTCCAGGGAACAGATACGCAGTATTTT.

The genes are TRBV6-5 and TRBJ1-1; 7 nucleotides align to TRBD1. The germline V gene encodes CDR1 MNHEY and CDR2 SVGAGI. Trimming at V came to 8 bases and at J to 7 bases, leaving 13 bases not matched to a gene. The CDR3 covers 14 residues. This chain's CDR3 is CASYTQGGNLEAFF. In DNA form, the CDR3 reads TGTGCCAGCTACACCCAGGGGGGTAACCTTGAAGCTTTCTTT.

The chain employs TRBV28 and TRBJ1-6, with D possibly TRBD1 on 5 matching bases. V dropped 5 bases and J dropped 5 bases, with 13 bases sitting between them. CDR3 size: 15 residues. CDR1 and CDR2 (germline): MDHEN, SYDVKM. CDR3: CASSTTGYNNSPLHF. CDR3 in DNA: TGTGCCAGCAGTACTACAGGATACAATAATTCACCCCTCCACTTT.

This clone showed up just once. V and J are TRBV6-1 and TRBJ2-2, with 14 bases lining up with TRBD2. Losses at the gene ends were 4 bases for V and 5 bases for J; bases not matched to a gene: 15. The CDR3 has 20 residues. CDR1 and CDR2 (germline): MNHNS, SASEGT. CDR3: CASSALSGTSGRGGTGELFF. The CDR3, as DNA: TGTGCCAGCAGTGCCCTCTCCGGGACTAGCGGGAGAGGTGGGACCGGGGAGCTGTTTTTT.

V usage is TRBV11-2 and J usage is TRBJ2-5; a possible D gene is TRBD1 (6 bases). The germline gives CDR1 SGHAT, CDR2 FQNNGV. V lost 4 bases, J lost 7 bases, and 13 bases lay in between. The CDR3 has 13 residues. The CDR3 region has the DNA TGTGCCAGCAGCTCAGGGGCAGTAGCGACCCAGTACTTC. This encodes CASSSGAVATQYF.

This chain connects TRBV2 to TRBJ1-3; TRBD1 matches at 7 bases. Trimming at V came to 3 bases and at J to 5 bases, leaving 10 bases not matched to a gene. This CDR3 comprises 16 residues. Germline-derived CDR1 and CDR2 are SNHLY and FYNNEI. CDR3: CASSEVATGWRNTIYF. CDR3 sequence (DNA): TGTGCCAGCAGTGAGGTGGCGACAGGGTGGAGAAACACCATATATTTT. The variable domain in full, with the rest retrieved from reference TRBV2 and TRBJ1-3, is EPEVTQTPSHQVTQMGQEVILRCVPISNHLYFYWYRQILGQKVEFLVSFYNNEISEKSEIFDDQFSVERPDGSNFTLKIRSTKLEDSAMYFCASSEVATGWRNTIYFGEGSWLTVV.

The CDR3 nucleotides are TGTGCCAGCAGCTTGCAGGGCAGGGGGCTCATGAACACTGAAGCTTTCTTT. Protein product: CASSLQGRGLMNTEAFF. The chain uses TRBV5-6 and TRBJ1-1; 8 nucleotides match TRBD1. This CDR3 contains 17 residues. The V gene end was trimmed by 1 base and the J gene end by 0 bases; junction bases not matched to a gene: 8. Per the germline V gene, CDR1 is SGHDT and CDR2 is YYEEEE.

The gene calls are TRBV5-1 and TRBJ1-2, with TRBD1 as a possible D gene (5 bases). CDR1 is SGHRS, CDR2 YFSETQ, per germline. This CDR3 region has 13 residues. The V gene lost 0 bases and the J gene lost 8 bases, with 11 bases spanning the gap. The CDR3 sequence is CASSLEVGRGYTF. Here the CDR3 DNA reads TGCGCCAGCAGCTTGGAAGTGGGGCGAGGCTACACCTTC.

The V gene is TRBV27, the J gene TRBJ2-7; 7 nucleotides align to TRBD2. Looked up from germline, CDR1 is MNHEY and CDR2 is SMNVEV (reference sequence). Trimming removed 2 bases from V and 1 base from J; junction bases left unmatched: 2. This CDR3 has 14 residues. The CDR3 here is CASSLTSASYEQYF. The CDR3 DNA reads TGTGCCAGCAGTTTAACTAGCGCGTCCTACGAGCAGTACTTC.

V gene TRBV10-3 combines with J gene TRBJ2-7, with 9 bases that match TRBD2. The germline V gene has CDR1 ENHRY and CDR2 SYGVKD. V shed 3 bases, J shed 5 bases, and the junction held 8 bases outside the gene matches. There are 15 residues in the CDR3. The CDR3 DNA reads as TGTGCCATCAGTGAAGCAGGCGGGGGGGATCACGAGCAGTACTTC. Translated: CAISEAGGGDHEQYF.

V gene TRBV9 combines with J gene TRBJ2-1; possible D gene TRBD1, 5 bases. Germline V CDR1 and CDR2: SGDLS, YYNGEE. This CDR3 region has 15 residues. V lost 4 bases to trimming and J lost 11 bases, with 22 bases between them. The CDR3 DNA follows: TGTGCCAGCAGCCCTACTCCGTCCACTCCGGACAAGCAGTTCTTC. Encoded protein: CASSPTPSTPDKQFF.

This chain uses TRBV28 with TRBJ2-1; maybe TRBD2 (6 bases). The length of the CDR3 is 16 residues. The V end was cut by 10 bases, the J end by 1 base, with 20 bases between. The germline V gene has CDR1 MDHEN and CDR2 SYDVKM. For the CDR3, the DNA is TGTGCCACCAAGGGAGGAGCGGGCGGATCCTACAATGAGCAGTTCTTC. This gives the protein CATKGGAGGSYNEQFF.

V is TRBV28 and J is TRBJ1-4; D is perhaps TRBD1 (6 bases). Germline V gene data show CDR1 as MDHEN and CDR2 as SYDVKM. V was cut by 3 bases and J by 4 bases, with 9 bases left in between. This CDR3 contains 14 residues. The CDR3 loop reads CASSFGQHNEKLFF. The CDR3 bases are TGTGCCAGCAGTTTCGGACAGCATAATGAAAAACTGTTTTTT.

The genes are TRBV7-9 and TRBJ2-1; 11 nucleotides agree with TRBD2. This CDR3 comprises 15 residues. In germline, CDR1 is SEHNR, CDR2 FQNEAQ (reference sequence). The junction had 5 bases not matched to a gene; V was cut back by 6 bases and J by 4 bases. CDR3 DNA: TGTGCCAGCAGGCCCGGGACTAGCGGTTACAATGAGCAGTTCTTC. It is translated as CASRPGTSGYNEQFF.

The chain carries TRBV5-8 and TRBJ1-2, with D possibly being TRBD1 (6 bases). Deletions cut 7 bases from V and 0 bases from J, with 16 bases between. This CDR3 is built from 15 residues. Germline CDR1 and CDR2: SGHTS and YDEGEE. CDR3 coding DNA: TGTGCCAGCGCGCCCGGGACATATCCTAACTATGGCTACACCTTC. This encodes CASAPGTYPNYGYTF.